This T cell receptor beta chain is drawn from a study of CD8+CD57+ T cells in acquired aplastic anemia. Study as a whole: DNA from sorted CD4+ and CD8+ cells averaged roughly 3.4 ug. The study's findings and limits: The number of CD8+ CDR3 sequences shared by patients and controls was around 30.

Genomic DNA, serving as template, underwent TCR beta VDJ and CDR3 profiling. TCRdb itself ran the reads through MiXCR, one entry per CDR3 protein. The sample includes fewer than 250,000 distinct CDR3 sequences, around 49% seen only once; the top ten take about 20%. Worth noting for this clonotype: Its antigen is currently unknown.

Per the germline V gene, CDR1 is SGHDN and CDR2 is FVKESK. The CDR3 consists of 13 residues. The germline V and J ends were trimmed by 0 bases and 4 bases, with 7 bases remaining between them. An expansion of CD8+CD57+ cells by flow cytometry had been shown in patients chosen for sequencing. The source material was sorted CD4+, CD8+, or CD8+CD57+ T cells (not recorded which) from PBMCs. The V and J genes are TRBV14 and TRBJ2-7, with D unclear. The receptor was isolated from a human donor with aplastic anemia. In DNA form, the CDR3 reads TGTGCCAGCAGCCAAGAACGGACGTACGAGCAGTACGTC. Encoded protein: CASSQERTYEQYV.